A selection of T cell receptor beta chains follows, all from one sample in a study of human T cells and chemical hapten exposure. A single record per CDR3 protein comes from TCRdb applying MiXCR to the RACE reads. Here the sample spans tens of thousands of distinct CDR3 sequences, roughly 8.5% being singletons. Sequencing used whole blood, obtained in connection with sensitization to the hapten diphenylcyclopropenone (DPC). These receptors were taken from a woman between 45 and 65 years old with alopecia areata. Some clones in this sample may be carry-over from other donors' samples. Both conserved end residues are part of each CDR3. A D gene is named only where the DNA matches it firmly. Some rows have no size entry. The others give once, few or many, or a class for an expanded clone.

D	V	size	length	J	DNA	CDR3
.	TRBV5-1	many	14	TRBJ1-5	TGCGCCAGCAGCTTGGGTCAGGGAGAACAGCCCCAGCATTTT	CASSLGQGEQPQHF
TRBD2	TRBV27	.	17	TRBJ2-1	TGTGCCAGCAGTTTATTGACCGGGACTAGCGTGAACAATGAGCAGTTCTTC	CASSLLTGTSVNNEQFF
TRBD1	TRBV27	.	14	TRBJ2-7	TGTGCCAGCAGTGGTGGGGACAGCTCCTACGAGCAGTACTTC	CASSGGDSSYEQYF
TRBD2	TRBV20-1	many	15	TRBJ2-7	TGCAGTTCCGGAGAACTAGCGGGGGGACCCTACGAGCAGTACTTC	CSSGELAGGPYEQYF
TRBD2	TRBV6-5	few	15	TRBJ2-5	TGTGCCAGCAGTTACCTGGGGGGGGGCCAAGAGACCCAGTACTTC	CASSYLGGGQETQYF
.	TRBV20-1	few	15	TRBJ1-5	TGCAGTGCTAGAGAGGGCGGGGGGGGCAATCAGCCCCAGCATTTT	CSAREGGGGNQPQHF
.	TRBV24-1	.	14	TRBJ2-2	TGTGCCACCAGCCGGGGAACGAACACCGGGGAGCTGTTTTTT	CATSRGTNTGELFF
TRBD1	TRBV9	.	15	TRBJ1-6	TGTGCCAGCAGCGGGGACAGGGTTTCGGATTCACCCCTCCACTTT	CASSGDRVSDSPLHF
.	TRBV6-5	few	13	TRBJ2-7	TGTGCCAGCAGTTACGGCCCCGCGGACGAGCAGTACTTC	CASSYGPADEQYF
.	TRBV20-1	.	13	TRBJ1-1	TGCAGTGCTAGCCCCCCAGGGCCCGCTGAAGCTTTCTTT	CSASPPGPAEAFF
TRBD2	TRBV6-6	few	14	TRBJ2-1	TGTGCCAGCAGGGCGGGAGGGGCCTACAATGAGCAGTTCTTC	CASRAGGAYNEQFF
TRBD2	TRBV12-3/TRBV12-4	few	17	TRBJ2-3	TGTGCCAGCAGCGGACTAGCGGGAGGCCTGAGGGCAGATACGCAGTATTTT	CASSGLAGGLRADTQYF
.	TRBV9	many	15	TRBJ1-6	TGTGCCAGCAGCCCCCCCGGGAGGCGGAATTCACCCCTCCACTTT	CASSPPGRRNSPLHF
.	TRBV12-3/TRBV12-4	.	13	TRBJ1-5	TGTGCCAGCAGTGATGGGGTCAATCAGCCCCAGCATTTT	CASSDGVNQPQHF
TRBD1	TRBV10-3	few	15	TRBJ1-2	TGTGCCATCAGTGATTCCGGGACAGGGGGATGGGGCTACACCTTC	CAISDSGTGGWGYTF
TRBD2	TRBV20-1	.	15	TRBJ2-1	TGCAGTGCGACAGCTAGCGGGGCCTCCTACAATGAGCAGTTCTTC	CSATASGASYNEQFF
.	TRBV19	.	15	TRBJ2-1	TGTGCCAGTAGTATTGACAGGACCCTCTACAATGAGCAGTTCTTC	CASSIDRTLYNEQFF
TRBD1	TRBV7-8	few	15	TRBJ2-3	TGTGCCAGCAGCGCAGGTCAGGGGGCGACAGATACGCAGTATTTT	CASSAGQGATDTQYF
.	TRBV14	few	15	TRBJ2-1	TGTGCCAGCAGCCAGAGTCTGGACTCCTACAATGAGCAGTTCTTC	CASSQSLDSYNEQFF
TRBD2	TRBV6-1	.	14	TRBJ2-7	TGTGCCAGCAATCCAACTAGCGGACGTTACGAGCAGTACTTC	CASNPTSGRYEQYF
TRBD1	TRBV18	few	15	TRBJ1-1	TGTGCCAGCTCACGGGGACAGGGTGGTAGCACTGAAGCTTTCTTT	CASSRGQGGSTEAFF
.	TRBV7-2	many	13	TRBJ1-1	TGTGCCAGCAGCAGAATAATGAACACTGAAGCTTTCTTT	CASSRIMNTEAFF
.	TRBV14	few	16	TRBJ1-3	TGTGCCAGCAGCCAAGAGCTGGTGAGCTCTGGAAACACCATATATTTT	CASSQELVSSGNTIYF
.	TRBV9	.	14	TRBJ2-4	TGTGCCAGCAGCGTAGGGGGCCAAAAAAACATTCAGTACTTC	CASSVGGQKNIQYF
.	TRBV5-4	few	18	TRBJ2-3	TGTGCCAGCAGCTTGGAGGGCAGGCCAAGGAGCGGAGGGGATACGCAGTATTTT	CASSLEGRPRSGGDTQYF
.	TRBV18	.	15	TRBJ2-7	TGTGCCAGCTCACCACTCGGGGACGCAGCTGGCGAGCAGTACTTC	CASSPLGDAAGEQYF
TRBD1	TRBV6-1	.	13	TRBJ1-6	TGTGCCAGCAGGGACAGGGGAAATTCACCCCTCCACTTT	CASRDRGNSPLHF
.	TRBV28	many	16	TRBJ2-1	TGTGCCAGCAGTTTATTAACCGGGAGACCCTACAATGAGCAGTTCTTC	CASSLLTGRPYNEQFF
.	TRBV15	.	19	TRBJ2-6	TGTGCCACCAGCAGAGATCTTGCGTCAGATATAATTGGGGCCAACGTCCTGACTTTC	CATSRDLASDIIGANVLTF
.	TRBV6-2/TRBV6-3	.	11	TRBJ1-1	TGTGCCAGCTTGACAGCTACTGAAGCTTTCTTT	CASLTATEAFF
.	TRBV13	.	13	TRBJ2-3	TGTGCCAGTGCTGAGCGGTCCACAGATACGCAGTATTTT	CASAERSTDTQYF
.	TRBV6-6	few	16	TRBJ2-3	TGTGCCAGCAGTTACTTCGAGGGGGGGCAAACAGATACGCAGTATTTT	CASSYFEGGQTDTQYF
.	TRBV28	.	14	TRBJ1-2	TGTGCCAGCAGTTTACCAGGGACGGTCTATGGCTACACCTTC	CASSLPGTVYGYTF
.	TRBV6-1	.	14	TRBJ2-1	TGTGCCAGCAGCCCAAGCCCCAGGGACAATGAGCAGTTCTTC	CASSPSPRDNEQFF
.	TRBV9	many	14	TRBJ2-5	TGTGCCAGCAGCGTAGAGCCGGGCGGGGAGACCCAGTACTTC	CASSVEPGGETQYF
TRBD1	TRBV12-5	.	15	TRBJ1-6	TGTGCTAGTGTTTACAGGGGCTCCTATAATTCACCCCTCCACTTT	CASVYRGSYNSPLHF